A selection of T cell receptor beta chains follows, all from one sample in a study of T cell responses to AZD1222 COVID-19 vaccine. Sequenced by immunoSEQ multiplex PCR; TCRdb stores in-frame clones only, minus some. Found here are approximately 140,000 clones, roughly 89% of them singletons; the top ten hold around 5%. The material was peripheral blood, obtained on day 0 of AZD1222 vaccination. The receptor source for this set is an adult in good health. Each CDR3 is given with its conserved first and last residue. The D gene is left open where the match is weak. Not all rows give a size; the values are once, few, many and, for expanded clones, a class.

D,V,size,J,DNA,CDR3
NA,TRBV19,NA,TRBJ1-1,TGTGCGAGTGCCCGAGGACCCACTGAAGCTTTCTTT,CASARGPTEAFF
NA,TRBV7-3,NA,TRBJ2-3,TGTGCCAGCAGCTTACCGGGTACGCAGTATTTT,CASSLPGTQYF
TRBD1,TRBV6-1,NA,TRBJ1-2,TGTGCCAGCAGTGAGGCGCCTGAAACAGGGGGCTACTATGGCTACACCTTC,CASSEAPETGGYYGYTF
NA,TRBV7-2,few,TRBJ1-2,TGTGCCAGCAGCTTAGCGGGTCAGGGTAGGGGCTATGGCTACACCTTC,CASSLAGQGRGYGYTF
NA,TRBV2,NA,TRBJ2-1,TGTGCCATCCCAAAGGGGCAGACGGGAGATGAGCAGTTCTTC,CAIPKGQTGDEQFF
NA,TRBV4-2,NA,TRBJ2-7,TGTGCCAGCAGCCAAGTCTCGGACTCCTACGAGCAGTACTTC,CASSQVSDSYEQYF
TRBD1,TRBV7-3,NA,TRBJ1-4,TGTGCCAGCAGCTCCGGGACAGATGAAAAACTGTTTTTT,CASSSGTDEKLFF
NA,TRBV6-5,NA,TRBJ1-2,TGTGCCAGCAGTTACAGGGAAGCTCCTAACTATGGCTACACCTTC,CASSYREAPNYGYTF
NA,TRBV3-1/TRBV3-2,NA,TRBJ1-1,TGTGCCAGCAGACCGCGGGAGAACACTGAAGCTTTCTTT,CASRPRENTEAFF
NA,TRBV2,NA,TRBJ1-1,TGTGCCAGCAGAGACCGGACGGTTGGATACACTGAAGCTTTCTTT,CASRDRTVGYTEAFF
TRBD1,TRBV2,NA,TRBJ1-1,TGTGCCAGCAGTGGGGGGTCAGGGGGCGAATCTGAAGCTTTCTTT,CASSGGSGGESEAFF
TRBD1,TRBV2,NA,TRBJ1-5,TGTGCCAGCAGTGTCCGGGGACAGGGGTCCAATCAGCCCCAGCATTTT,CASSVRGQGSNQPQHF
NA,TRBV21-1,NA,TRBJ2-5,TGTGCCAGCAGCGCCATACAGGGATTCCAAGAGACCCAGTACTTC,CASSAIQGFQETQYF
TRBD2,TRBV6-5,NA,TRBJ2-7,TGTGCCAGCTCGGGAGGCCTCCCGAGGGCTTACGAGCAGTACTTC,CASSGGLPRAYEQYF
NA,TRBV7-9,NA,TRBJ1-4,TGTGCCAGCAGCCCGGACGGATCTAATGAAAAACTGTTTTTT,CASSPDGSNEKLFF
NA,TRBV6-1,NA,TRBJ1-4,TGTGCCAGCAGTGAAACCAGGGGAGGGGATGAAAAACTGTTTTTT,CASSETRGGDEKLFF
NA,TRBV7-3,NA,TRBJ2-2,TGTGCCAGCAGCTTAACGTCGCCCGCGAACACCGGGGAGCTGTTTTTT,CASSLTSPANTGELFF
NA,TRBV4-3,NA,TRBJ1-5,TGCGCCAGCAGCCAAGATTACGCACGGCCCCAGCATTTT,CASSQDYARPQHF
NA,TRBV6-1,NA,TRBJ2-1,TGTGCCAGCAGTGATCCCGTCAATGAGCAGTTCTTC,CASSDPVNEQFF
NA,TRBV9,NA,TRBJ2-4,TGTGCCAGCAGCCAAGAGGGGGGCCGTGACATTCAGTACTTC,CASSQEGGRDIQYF
TRBD1,TRBV18,once,TRBJ1-4,TGTGCCAGCTCCCCACAGGACAGGGATGAAAAACTGTTTTTT,CASSPQDRDEKLFF
TRBD1,TRBV28,NA,TRBJ2-5,TGTGCCAGCAATAACTTCCGGGACAGCCAAGAGACCCAGTACTTC,CASNNFRDSQETQYF
TRBD1,TRBV4-3,once,TRBJ1-4,TGCGCCAGCAAGTACAGACTACAGGGACAGGGTGGTGAAAAACTGTTTTTT,CASKYRLQGQGGEKLFF
NA,TRBV24-1,few,TRBJ1-2,TGTGCCACCAGTGATGAGGGTAACTATGGCTACACCTTC,CATSDEGNYGYTF
TRBD2,TRBV7-9,NA,TRBJ2-1,TGTGCCAGCAGCTTAAGGGCCCCCGGGAGGGGGATGGTAAATGAGCAGTTCTTC,CASSLRAPGRGMVNEQFF
NA,TRBV24-1,NA,TRBJ2-3,TGTGCCACCAGTGATGGGGTCACAGATACGCAGTATTTT,CATSDGVTDTQYF
TRBD1,TRBV18,NA,TRBJ1-5,TGTGCCAGCTCACCACCGGGACAGAGCAATCAGCCCCAGCATTTT,CASSPPGQSNQPQHF
NA,TRBV28,NA,TRBJ2-2,TGTGCCAGCAACGCGGGACACACCGGGGAGCTGTTTTTT,CASNAGHTGELFF
NA,TRBV20-1,once,TRBJ1-1,TGCAGTGCTAGTTTGGGGGTTAATGAAGCTTTCTTT,CSASLGVNEAFF
NA,TRBV7-3,NA,TRBJ1-4,TGTGCCAGCAGCTTCAGGGATCAAAATGAAAAACTGTTTTTT,CASSFRDQNEKLFF
TRBD2,TRBV5-6,NA,TRBJ2-1,TGTGCCAGCAGCTTACGGGCGGGAGGGCCTCGGGCGTTCTTC,CASSLRAGGPRAFF
TRBD2,TRBV4-3,NA,TRBJ2-1,TGCGCCAGCAGTCCTCTAGCGGGAGTCTGGGAGCAGTTCTTC,CASSPLAGVWEQFF
NA,TRBV2,NA,TRBJ1-5,TGTGCCAGCAGTGGTGAGCAGGGGTTCGGCCAGCCCCAGCATTTT,CASSGEQGFGQPQHF
NA,TRBV4-1,NA,TRBJ2-3,TGCGCCAGCCAGGACTCTGTCACAGATACGCAGTATTTT,CASQDSVTDTQYF
NA,TRBV7-3,NA,TRBJ2-2,TGTGCCAGCAGACTTGGAACCGGGGAGCTGTTTTTT,CASRLGTGELFF